This T cell receptor (beta chain) was recorded in a study of blood T cell repertoires in COVID-19. Here immunoSEQ multiplex PCR was the method, and the copy in TCRdb shows in-frame clones only, minus some. The table lists 350,000 or so clones, roughly 87% of them singletons. The Seattle patients, enrolled during active infection, were followed longitudinally. The germline V gene encodes CDR1 MNHEY and CDR2 SMNVEV (reference sequence). This CDR3 contains 16 residues. The V and J ends lost 6 bases and 3 bases respectively, with 20 bases between them. The V call is TRBV27, the J call TRBJ1-2; the D is unclear. The sequence was obtained from a woman aged 60 to 75 with COVID-19, enrolled during active disease. Sequenced material: peripheral blood. Here the CDR3 DNA reads TGTGCCAGCAGCAAGGCCCACCCCGGCCGGGACTATGGCTACACCTTC. Its protein product is CASSKAHPGRDYGYTF.